This is a list of T cell receptor beta chains from one sample in a study of T cell responses to AZD1222 COVID-19 vaccine. Some clones are missing from TCRdb's copy, which holds only in-frame ones; the method was immunoSEQ multiplex PCR. Of 95,000 to 150,000 clones in the sample, 80% to 90% were seen once. Sequences were derived from peripheral blood, sampled 28 days after the second AZD1222 dose. The origin of the receptors is an adult who received the AZD1222 COVID-19 vaccine. Both conserved end residues are part of each CDR3. The D gene is left open where the match is weak. Size values are once, few and many counts, or a class for expanded clones, and some rows have none.

v_gene	abundance	d_gene	j_gene	CDR3nt	CDR3aa
TRBV24-1	NA	NA	TRBJ1-1	TGTGCCACCAGTGATTCCCATCGGGGTTACACTGAAGCTTTCTTT	CATSDSHRGYTEAFF
TRBV28	NA	NA	TRBJ1-6	TGTGCCAGCAGTTCCCCCCCAGGTAGGGGCGATTCACCCCTCCACTTT	CASSSPPGRGDSPLHF
TRBV4-3	NA	TRBD1	TRBJ1-2	TGCGCCAGCAGCGTAGATAGAGGAGGTGAAGGGACAGCCTATGGCTACACCTTC	CASSVDRGGEGTAYGYTF
TRBV20-1	once	NA	TRBJ1-1	TGCAGTGCTGGGGAGACAGAGGGGGCTTTCTTT	CSAGETEGAFF
TRBV5-1	NA	NA	TRBJ1-4	TGCGCCAGCAGCTTGGCACAGGGAGACGAAAAACTGTTTTTT	CASSLAQGDEKLFF
TRBV7-6	NA	NA	TRBJ2-2	TGTGCCAGCAGTTACTCAGGGGGGGCTAGCCGGGAGCTGTTTTTT	CASSYSGGASRELFF
TRBV10-3	NA	NA	TRBJ1-1	TGTGCCTCCCTGGGTGGGGGGCGCGAGGCTTTCTTT	CASLGGGREAFF
TRBV6-5	NA	NA	TRBJ1-1	TGTGCCAGCAGTTACTCTAGCGTCGGGGGCACTGAAGCTTTCTTT	CASSYSSVGGTEAFF
TRBV9	NA	NA	TRBJ1-2	TGTGCCAGCAGCGCCTCACTGACACGGGCCTATGGCTACACCTTC	CASSASLTRAYGYTF
TRBV4-1	NA	NA	TRBJ2-2	TGCGCCAGCAGCCGATCCCCCCTCGACACCACCGGGGAGCTGTTTTTT	CASSRSPLDTTGELFF
TRBV28	NA	NA	TRBJ1-1	TGTGTTACAGCCGGGACTCCCAACACTGAAGCTTTCTTT	CVTAGTPNTEAFF
TRBV27	NA	TRBD1	TRBJ2-1	TGTGCCAGCAGTTTATTTGGGCTGGGGGACAGGGGGCCGGATGAGCAGTTCTTC	CASSLFGLGDRGPDEQFF
TRBV28	NA	TRBD1	TRBJ1-2	TGTGCCAGCAACCAACTACCCCCTTGGACAGGGATTAACTATGGCTACACCTTC	CASNQLPPWTGINYGYTF
TRBV15	NA	NA	TRBJ1-3	TGTGCCACCAGCAGGCCACCTGGAAACACCATATATTTT	CATSRPPGNTIYF
TRBV28	few	NA	TRBJ2-7	TGTGCCAGCAGTCTCGGAGGTTCCTACGAGCAGTACTTC	CASSLGGSYEQYF
TRBV5-1	NA	TRBD1	TRBJ2-1	TGCGCCAGCAGCAAAGGGGACAGGAGATTCTACAATGAGCAGTTCTTC	CASSKGDRRFYNEQFF
TRBV28	NA	NA	TRBJ1-1	TGTGCCAGTACGGATACAAACACTGAAGCTTTCTTT	CASTDTNTEAFF
TRBV3-1/TRBV3-2	NA	TRBD1	TRBJ2-1	TGTGCCAGCAGCCAACGACAGGGGATGGGGAATGAGCAGTTCTTC	CASSQRQGMGNEQFF
TRBV11-3	NA	NA	TRBJ2-1	TGTGCCAGCAGCTTACAGGGGACTGTCAATGAGCAGTTCTTC	CASSLQGTVNEQFF
TRBV5-4	NA	TRBD1	TRBJ1-1	TGTGCCAGCAGACCGACAGGGTTCGGGACTGAAGCTTTCTTT	CASRPTGFGTEAFF
TRBV30	NA	NA	TRBJ2-7	TGTGCCTGGGGACAGACCTACGAGCAGTACTTC	CAWGQTYEQYF
TRBV6-2/TRBV6-3	NA	NA	TRBJ1-4	TGTGCCAGCAGCCGGGGATTGCTTGAAAAACTGTTTTTT	CASSRGLLEKLFF
TRBV3-1/TRBV3-2	NA	TRBD1	TRBJ1-1	TGTGCCAGCAGCCAAAGGGGGCTGTGGACTGAAGCTTTCTTT	CASSQRGLWTEAFF
TRBV28	NA	NA	TRBJ1-1	TGTGCCAGCAGCACGCCGAAAATCACTGAAGCTTTCTTT	CASSTPKITEAFF
TRBV18	NA	TRBD1	TRBJ1-1	TGTGCCAGCTCACCACGGGACAGTACGAACACTGAAGCTTTCTTT	CASSPRDSTNTEAFF
TRBV2	NA	NA	TRBJ1-5	TGTGCCAGCAGTGGAAACGATGCCCAGCCCCAGCATTTT	CASSGNDAQPQHF
TRBV27	NA	NA	TRBJ1-2	TGTGCCAGCACCCCTTATGCAGGTTTATATGGCTACACCTTC	CASTPYAGLYGYTF
TRBV7-2	NA	TRBD2	TRBJ2-3	TGTGCCAGCACCGGACTAGCGGGGGAGTGGCGGGATACGCAGTATTTT	CASTGLAGEWRDTQYF
TRBV4-2	once	TRBD1	TRBJ2-4	TGTGCCAGCAGCCAAGAAATGAGACAGGGGGACATTCAGTACTTC	CASSQEMRQGDIQYF
TRBV19	NA	NA	TRBJ1-3	TGTGCCAGTAGTATTAAAAGACTACCTGGAAACACCATATATTTT	CASSIKRLPGNTIYF
TRBV6-2/TRBV6-3	NA	NA	TRBJ1-1	TGTGCCAGCAGTTACCCTGACAGATACATGAACACTGAAGCTTTCTTT	CASSYPDRYMNTEAFF
TRBV6-5	NA	NA	TRBJ2-3	TGTGCCTCTTGGTCCGCAATAGATACGCAGTATTTT	CASWSAIDTQYF
TRBV4-3	NA	NA	TRBJ1-1	TGCGCCAGCAGCCAAGAGAGGGCCGCTGAAGCTTTCTTT	CASSQERAAEAFF
TRBV10-1	NA	NA	TRBJ1-1	TGCGCCAGCAGTGAGAATACAGGTATGGGCCCTAACACTGAAGCTTTCTTT	CASSENTGMGPNTEAFF
TRBV20-1	NA	TRBD1	TRBJ1-6	TGCAGTGCTAGTAACCCAGGGGGTTCACCCCTCCACTTT	CSASNPGGSPLHF
TRBV4-1	NA	NA	TRBJ1-1	TGCGCCAGCAGCCAAGAGACAGCCTCAACGACGGCTTTCTTT	CASSQETASTTAFF
TRBV19	NA	NA	TRBJ1-5	TGTGCCAGTAGTCTTAAGACGGCGAATCAGCCCCAGCATTTT	CASSLKTANQPQHF